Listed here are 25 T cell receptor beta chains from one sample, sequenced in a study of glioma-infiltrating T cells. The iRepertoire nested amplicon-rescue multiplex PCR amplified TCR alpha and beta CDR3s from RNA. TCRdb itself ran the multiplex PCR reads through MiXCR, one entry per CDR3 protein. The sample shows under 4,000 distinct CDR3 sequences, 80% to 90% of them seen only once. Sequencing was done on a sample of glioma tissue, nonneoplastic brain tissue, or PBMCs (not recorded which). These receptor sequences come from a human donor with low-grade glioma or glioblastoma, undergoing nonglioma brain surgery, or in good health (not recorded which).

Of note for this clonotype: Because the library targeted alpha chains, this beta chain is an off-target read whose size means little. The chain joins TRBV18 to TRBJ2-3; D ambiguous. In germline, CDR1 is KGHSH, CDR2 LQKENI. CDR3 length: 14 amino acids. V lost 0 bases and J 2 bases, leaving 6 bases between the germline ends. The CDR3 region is CASSPPTLTDTQYF. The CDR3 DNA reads TGTGCCAGCTCACCACCTACTCTCACAGATACGCAGTATTTT. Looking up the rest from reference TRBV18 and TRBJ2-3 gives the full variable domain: NAGVMQNPRHLVRRRGQEARLRCSPMKGHSHVYWYRQLPEEGLKFMVYLQKENIIDESGMPKERFSAEFPKEGPSILRIQQVVRGDSAAYFCASSPPTLTDTQYFGPGTRLTVL.

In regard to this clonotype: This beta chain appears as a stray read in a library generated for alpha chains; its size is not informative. DNA of the CDR3: TGTGCCAGCAGCGTAACTAGCGGATACTACAATGAGCAGTTCTTC. Translated, it gives CASSVTSGYYNEQFF. The chain is built from TRBV27 and TRBJ2-1, with 8 positions matching TRBD2. Germline V lookup: CDR1 MNHEY, CDR2 SMNVEV (reference sequence). This CDR3 has 15 residues. After removal of 6 bases from V and 3 bases from J, the junction contained 7 bases not matched to a gene.

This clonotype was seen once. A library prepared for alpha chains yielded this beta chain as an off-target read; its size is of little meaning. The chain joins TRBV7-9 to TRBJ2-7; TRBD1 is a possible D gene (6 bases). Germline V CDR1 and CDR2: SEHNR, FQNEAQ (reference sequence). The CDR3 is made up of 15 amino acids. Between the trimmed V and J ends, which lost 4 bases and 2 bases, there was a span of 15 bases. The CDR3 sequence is CASSSTRGPTYEQYF. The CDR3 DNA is TGTGCCAGCAGCTCCACCAGGGGCCCCACCTACGAGCAGTACTTC.

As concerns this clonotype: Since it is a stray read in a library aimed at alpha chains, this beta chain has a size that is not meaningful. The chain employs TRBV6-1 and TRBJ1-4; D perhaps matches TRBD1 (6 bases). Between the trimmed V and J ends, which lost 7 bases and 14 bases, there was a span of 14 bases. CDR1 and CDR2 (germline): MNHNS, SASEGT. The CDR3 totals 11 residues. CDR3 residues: CASIQGTNLFF. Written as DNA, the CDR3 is TGTGCCAGCATCCAAGGGACAAACCTGTTTTTT.

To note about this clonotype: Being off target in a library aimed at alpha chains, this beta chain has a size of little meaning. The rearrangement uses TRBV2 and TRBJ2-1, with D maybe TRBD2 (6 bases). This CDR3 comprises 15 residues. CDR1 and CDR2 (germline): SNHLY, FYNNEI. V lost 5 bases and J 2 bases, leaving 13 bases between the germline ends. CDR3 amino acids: CASSYPRGTYNEQFF. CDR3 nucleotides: TGTGCCAGCAGTTATCCGCGGGGTACCTACAATGAGCAGTTCTTC.

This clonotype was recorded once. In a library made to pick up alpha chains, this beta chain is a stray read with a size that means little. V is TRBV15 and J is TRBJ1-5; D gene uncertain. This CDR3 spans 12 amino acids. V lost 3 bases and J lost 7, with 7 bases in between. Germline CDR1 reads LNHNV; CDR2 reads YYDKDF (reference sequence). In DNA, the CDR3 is TGTGCCACCAGCAGTGTAGGACAGCCCCAGCATTTT. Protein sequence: CATSSVGQPQHF. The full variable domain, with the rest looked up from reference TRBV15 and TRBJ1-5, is DAMVIQNPRYQVTQFGKPVTLSCSQTLNHNVMYWYQQKSSQAPKLLFHYYDKDFNNEADTPDNFQSRRPNTSFCFLDIRSPGLGDTAMYLCATSSVGQPQHFGDGTRLSIL.

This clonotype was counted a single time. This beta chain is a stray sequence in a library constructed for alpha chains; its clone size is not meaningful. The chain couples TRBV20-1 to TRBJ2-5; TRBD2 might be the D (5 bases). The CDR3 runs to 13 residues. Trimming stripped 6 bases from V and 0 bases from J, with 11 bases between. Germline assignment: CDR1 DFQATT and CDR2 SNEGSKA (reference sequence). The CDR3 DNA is TGCAGTGCCCACCCACTAGACCAAGAGACCCAGTACTTC. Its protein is CSAHPLDQETQYF.

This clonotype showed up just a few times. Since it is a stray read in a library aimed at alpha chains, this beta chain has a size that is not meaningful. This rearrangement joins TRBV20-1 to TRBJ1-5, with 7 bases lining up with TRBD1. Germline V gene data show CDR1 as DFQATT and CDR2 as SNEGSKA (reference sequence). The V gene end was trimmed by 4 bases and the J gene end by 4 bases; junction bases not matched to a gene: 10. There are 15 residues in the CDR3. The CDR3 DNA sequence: TGCAGTGCTATGACCCCGGGACAGCATAATCAGCCCCAGCATTTT. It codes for CSAMTPGQHNQPQHF.

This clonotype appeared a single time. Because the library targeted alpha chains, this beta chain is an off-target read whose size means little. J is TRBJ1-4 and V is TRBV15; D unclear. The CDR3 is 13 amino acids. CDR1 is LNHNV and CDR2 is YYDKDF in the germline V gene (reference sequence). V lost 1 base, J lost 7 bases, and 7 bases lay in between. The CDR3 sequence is CATSRAQTEKLFF. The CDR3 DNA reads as TGTGCCACCAGCAGAGCGCAGACTGAAAAACTGTTTTTT.

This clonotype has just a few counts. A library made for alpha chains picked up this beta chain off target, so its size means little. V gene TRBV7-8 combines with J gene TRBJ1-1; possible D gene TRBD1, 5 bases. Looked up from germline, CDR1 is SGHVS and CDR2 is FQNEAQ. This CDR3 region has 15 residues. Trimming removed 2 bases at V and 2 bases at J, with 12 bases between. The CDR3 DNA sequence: TGTGCCAGCAGCTTAAGGGGACGGACAAACACTGAAGCTTTCTTT. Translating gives CASSLRGRTNTEAFF. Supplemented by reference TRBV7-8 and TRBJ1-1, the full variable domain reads GAGVSQSPRYKVAKRGQDVALRCDPISGHVSLFWYQQALGQGPEFLTYFQNEAQLDKSGLPSDRFFAERPEGSVSTLKIQRTQQEDSAVYLCASSLRGRTNTEAFFGQGTRLTVV.

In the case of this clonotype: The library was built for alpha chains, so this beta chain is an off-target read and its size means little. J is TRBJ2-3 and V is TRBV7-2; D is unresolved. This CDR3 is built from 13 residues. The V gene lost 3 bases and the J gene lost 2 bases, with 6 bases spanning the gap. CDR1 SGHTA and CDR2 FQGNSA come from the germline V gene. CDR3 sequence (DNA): TGTGCCAGCAGCTTCGGGCACACAGATACGCAGTATTTT. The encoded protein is CASSFGHTDTQYF.

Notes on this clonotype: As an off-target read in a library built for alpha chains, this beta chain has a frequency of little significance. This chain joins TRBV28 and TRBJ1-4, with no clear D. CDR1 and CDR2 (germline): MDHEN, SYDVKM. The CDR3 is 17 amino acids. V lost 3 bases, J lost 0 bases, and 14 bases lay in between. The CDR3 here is CASSLERRFATNEKLFF. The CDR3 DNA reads TGTGCCAGCAGTTTGGAGAGGAGATTCGCAACTAATGAAAAACTGTTTTTT.

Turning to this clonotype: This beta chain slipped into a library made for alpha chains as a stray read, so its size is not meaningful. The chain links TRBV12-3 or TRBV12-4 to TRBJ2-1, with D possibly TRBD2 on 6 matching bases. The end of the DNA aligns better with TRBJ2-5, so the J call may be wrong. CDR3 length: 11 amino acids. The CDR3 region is CASREGQTQYF. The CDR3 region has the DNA TGTGCCAGCAGGGAGGGGCAGACCCAGTACTTC.

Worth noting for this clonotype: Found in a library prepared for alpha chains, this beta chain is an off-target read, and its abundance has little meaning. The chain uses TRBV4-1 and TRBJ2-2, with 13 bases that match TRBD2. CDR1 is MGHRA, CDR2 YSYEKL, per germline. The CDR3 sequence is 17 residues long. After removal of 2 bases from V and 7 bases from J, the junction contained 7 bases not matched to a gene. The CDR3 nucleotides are TGCGCCAGCAGCCAAACTAGCGGGGGGGCCTTAGACGGGGAGCTGTTTTTT. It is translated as CASSQTSGGALDGELFF.

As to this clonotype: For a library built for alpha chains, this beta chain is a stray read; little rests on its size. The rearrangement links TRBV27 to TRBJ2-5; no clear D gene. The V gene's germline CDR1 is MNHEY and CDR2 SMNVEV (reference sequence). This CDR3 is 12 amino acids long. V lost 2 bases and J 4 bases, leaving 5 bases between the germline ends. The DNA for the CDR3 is TGTGCCAGCAGTTTAGACGGAGAGACCCAGTACTTC. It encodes CASSLDGETQYF.

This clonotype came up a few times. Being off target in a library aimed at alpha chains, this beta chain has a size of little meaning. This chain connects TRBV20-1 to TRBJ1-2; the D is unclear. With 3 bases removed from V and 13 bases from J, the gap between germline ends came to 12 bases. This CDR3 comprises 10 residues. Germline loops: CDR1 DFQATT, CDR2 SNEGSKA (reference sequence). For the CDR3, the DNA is TGCAGTGCTAGGATGGGAGTACTCACCTTC. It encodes CSARMGVLTF.

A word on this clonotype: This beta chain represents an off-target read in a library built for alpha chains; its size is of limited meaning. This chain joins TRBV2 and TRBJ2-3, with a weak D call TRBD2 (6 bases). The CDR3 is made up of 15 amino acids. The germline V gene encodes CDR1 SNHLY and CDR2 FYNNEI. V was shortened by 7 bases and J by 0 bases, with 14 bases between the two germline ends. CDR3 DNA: TGTGCCAGCATACTCGTAGCGGCTAGCACAGATACGCAGTATTTT. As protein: CASILVAASTDTQYF.

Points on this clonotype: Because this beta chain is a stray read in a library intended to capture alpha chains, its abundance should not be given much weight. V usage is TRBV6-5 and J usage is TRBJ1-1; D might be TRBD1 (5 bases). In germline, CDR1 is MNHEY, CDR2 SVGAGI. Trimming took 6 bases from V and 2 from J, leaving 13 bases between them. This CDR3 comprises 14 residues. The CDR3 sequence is CASRAGFSNTEAFF. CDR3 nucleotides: TGTGCCAGCAGAGCAGGGTTTTCAAACACTGAAGCTTTCTTT.

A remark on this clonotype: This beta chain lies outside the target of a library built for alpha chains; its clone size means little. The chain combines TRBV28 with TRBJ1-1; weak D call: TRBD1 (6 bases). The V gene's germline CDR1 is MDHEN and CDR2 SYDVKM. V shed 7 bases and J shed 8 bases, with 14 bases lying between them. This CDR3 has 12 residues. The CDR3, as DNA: TGTGCCAGCACCTCTGGGACAATCGAAGCTTTCTTT. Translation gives CASTSGTIEAFF. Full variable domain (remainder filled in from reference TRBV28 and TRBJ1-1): DVKVTQSSRYLVKRTGEKVFLECVQDMDHENMFWYRQDPGLGLRLIYFSYDVKMKEKGDIPEGYSVSREKKERFSLILESASTNQTSMYLCASTSGTIEAFFGQGTRLTVV.

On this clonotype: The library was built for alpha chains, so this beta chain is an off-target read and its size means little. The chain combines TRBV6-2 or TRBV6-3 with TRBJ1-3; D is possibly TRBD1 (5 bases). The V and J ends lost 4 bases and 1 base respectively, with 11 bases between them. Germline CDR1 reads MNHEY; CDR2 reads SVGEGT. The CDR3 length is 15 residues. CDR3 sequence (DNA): TGTGCCAGCAGTTGGGACCGGCCGTCTGGAAACACCATATATTTT. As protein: CASSWDRPSGNTIYF.

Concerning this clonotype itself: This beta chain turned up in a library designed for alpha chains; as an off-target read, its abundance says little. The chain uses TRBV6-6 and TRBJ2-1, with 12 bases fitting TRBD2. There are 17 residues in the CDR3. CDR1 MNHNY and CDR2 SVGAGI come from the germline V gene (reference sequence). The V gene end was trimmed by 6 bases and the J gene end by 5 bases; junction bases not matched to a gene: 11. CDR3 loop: CASRPNPTSGRDNEQFF. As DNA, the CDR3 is TGTGCCAGCAGGCCTAACCCGACTAGCGGGAGAGACAATGAGCAGTTCTTC.

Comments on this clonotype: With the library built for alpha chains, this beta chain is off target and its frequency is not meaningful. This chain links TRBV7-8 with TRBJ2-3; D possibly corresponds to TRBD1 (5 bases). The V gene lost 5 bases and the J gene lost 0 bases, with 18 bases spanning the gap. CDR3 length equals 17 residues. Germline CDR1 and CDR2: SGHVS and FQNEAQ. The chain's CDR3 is CASSLRTPTGSTDTQYF. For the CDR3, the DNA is TGTGCCAGCAGCCTAAGGACACCCACGGGTAGCACAGATACGCAGTATTTT. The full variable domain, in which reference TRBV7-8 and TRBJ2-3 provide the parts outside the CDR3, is GAGVSQSPRYKVAKRGQDVALRCDPISGHVSLFWYQQALGQGPEFLTYFQNEAQLDKSGLPSDRFFAERPEGSVSTLKIQRTQQEDSAVYLCASSLRTPTGSTDTQYFGPGTRLTVL.

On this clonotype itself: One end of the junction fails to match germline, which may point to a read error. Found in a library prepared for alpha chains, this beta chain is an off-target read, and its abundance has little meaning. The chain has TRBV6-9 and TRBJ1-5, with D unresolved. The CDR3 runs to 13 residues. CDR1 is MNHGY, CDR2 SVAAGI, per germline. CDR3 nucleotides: TGTGCCAGCAGTTTTGCGGAGGTTCAGCCCCAGCATTTC. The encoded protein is CASSFAEVQPQHF.

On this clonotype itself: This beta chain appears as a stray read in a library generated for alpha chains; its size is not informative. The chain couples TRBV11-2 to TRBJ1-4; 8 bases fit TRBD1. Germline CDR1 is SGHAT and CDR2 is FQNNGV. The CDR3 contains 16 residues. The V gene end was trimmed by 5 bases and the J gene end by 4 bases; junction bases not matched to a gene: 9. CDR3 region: CASSAQGARSNEKLFF. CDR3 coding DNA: TGTGCCAGCAGCGCTCAGGGGGCGCGGAGTAATGAAAAACTGTTTTTT.

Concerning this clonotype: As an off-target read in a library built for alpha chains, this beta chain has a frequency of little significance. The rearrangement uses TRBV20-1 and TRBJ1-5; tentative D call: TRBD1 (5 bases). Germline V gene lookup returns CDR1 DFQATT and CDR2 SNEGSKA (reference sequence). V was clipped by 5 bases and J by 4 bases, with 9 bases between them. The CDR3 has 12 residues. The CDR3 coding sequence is TGCAGTGCTCTAAGGGGAAATCAGCCCCAGCATTTT. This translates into CSALRGNQPQHF.